The source of this T cell receptor beta chain is a study of regulatory T cells in long-lasting Graves disease. This clonotype was counted many times. Libraries of TCR beta came from iRepertoire HTBI primers plus Arm-PCR of CDR3 regions. Via MiXCR, TCRdb re-called the multiplex PCR reads, giving one row per CDR3 protein. In the table there are some 420,000 distinct CDR3 sequences, approximately 22% of which are singletons. Germline loops: CDR1 SGHTA, CDR2 FQGNSA. The CDR3 extends over 14 amino acids. V was clipped by 2 bases and J by 6 bases, with 13 bases between them. Stated time point: persistent/refractory GD, antithyroid drugs over 5 years with positive TRAb. RNA isolated from PBMCs was used to make the TCR library.

The V and J genes are TRBV7-2 and TRBJ2-5, with D hard to call. This TCR derives from a female donor with Graves disease. Sequenced material: peripheral blood mononuclear cells (PBMCs), taken when the disease was refractory, from a patient treated with antithyroid drugs. CDR3 region: CASSLSRQEQTQYF. The DNA for the CDR3 is TGTGCCAGCAGCTTATCCAGGCAAGAGCAGACCCAGTACTTC.